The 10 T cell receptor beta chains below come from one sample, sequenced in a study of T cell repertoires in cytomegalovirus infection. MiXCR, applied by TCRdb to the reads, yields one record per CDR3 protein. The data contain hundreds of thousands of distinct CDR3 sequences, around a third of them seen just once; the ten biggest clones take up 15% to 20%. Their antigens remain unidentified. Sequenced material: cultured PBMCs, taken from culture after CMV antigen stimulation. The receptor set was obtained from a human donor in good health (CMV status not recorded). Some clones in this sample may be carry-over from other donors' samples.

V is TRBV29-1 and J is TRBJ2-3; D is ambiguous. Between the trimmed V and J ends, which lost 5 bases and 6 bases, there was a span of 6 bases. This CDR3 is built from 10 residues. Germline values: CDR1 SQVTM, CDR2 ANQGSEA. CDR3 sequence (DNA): TGCAGCGTTTTTCGGGATACGCAGTATTTT. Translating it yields CSVFRDTQYF.

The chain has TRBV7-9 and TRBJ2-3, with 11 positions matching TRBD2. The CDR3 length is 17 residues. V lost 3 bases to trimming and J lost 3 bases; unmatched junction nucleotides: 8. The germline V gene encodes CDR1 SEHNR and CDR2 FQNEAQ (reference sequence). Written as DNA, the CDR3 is TGTGCCAGCAGCTTTCTCCCCGGGACTAGCGGAACAGATACGCAGTATTTT. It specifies CASSFLPGTSGTDTQYF.

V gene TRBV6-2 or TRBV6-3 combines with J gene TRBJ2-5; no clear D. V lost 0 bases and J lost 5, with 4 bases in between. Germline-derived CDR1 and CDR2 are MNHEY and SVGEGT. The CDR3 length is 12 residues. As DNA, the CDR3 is TGTGCCAGCAGTTACTCGTGGGAGACCCAGTACTTC. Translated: CASSYSWETQYF.

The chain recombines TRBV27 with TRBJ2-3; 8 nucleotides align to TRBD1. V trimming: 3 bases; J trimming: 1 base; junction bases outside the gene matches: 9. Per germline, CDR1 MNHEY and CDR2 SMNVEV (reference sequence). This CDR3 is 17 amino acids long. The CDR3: CASSFYGRGQGTDTQYF. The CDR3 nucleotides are TGTGCCAGCAGTTTTTACGGCAGGGGGCAAGGCACAGATACGCAGTATTTT.

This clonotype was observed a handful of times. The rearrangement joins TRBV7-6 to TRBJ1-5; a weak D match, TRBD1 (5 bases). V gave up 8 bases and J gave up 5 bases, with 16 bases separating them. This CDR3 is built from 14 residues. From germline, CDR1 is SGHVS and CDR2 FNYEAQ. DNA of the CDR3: TGTGCCAGCCCTCAATTGGGGCACGATCAGCCCCAGCATTTT. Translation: CASPQLGHDQPQHF.

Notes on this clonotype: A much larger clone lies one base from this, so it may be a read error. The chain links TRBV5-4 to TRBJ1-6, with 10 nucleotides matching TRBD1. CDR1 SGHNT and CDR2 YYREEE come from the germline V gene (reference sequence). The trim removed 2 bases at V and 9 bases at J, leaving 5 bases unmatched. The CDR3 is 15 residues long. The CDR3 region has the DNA TGTGCCAGCAGCTTAGGGGGACAGGGGATTTCACCCCTCCACTTT. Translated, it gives CASSLGGQGISPLHF.

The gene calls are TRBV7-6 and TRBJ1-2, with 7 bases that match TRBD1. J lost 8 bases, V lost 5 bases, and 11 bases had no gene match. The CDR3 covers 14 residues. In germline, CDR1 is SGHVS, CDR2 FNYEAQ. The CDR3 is CASSRGGQSEGYTF. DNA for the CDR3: TGTGCCAGCAGCCGGGGGGGACAGTCAGAAGGCTACACCTTC.

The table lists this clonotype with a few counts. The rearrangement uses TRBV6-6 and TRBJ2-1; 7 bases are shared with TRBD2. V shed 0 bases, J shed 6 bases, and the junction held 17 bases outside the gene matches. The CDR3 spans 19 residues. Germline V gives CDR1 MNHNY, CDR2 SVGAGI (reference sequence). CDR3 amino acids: CASSYSSMAVSREGNEQFF. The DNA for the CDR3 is TGTGCCAGCAGTTACTCGAGTATGGCGGTCTCTAGGGAGGGCAATGAGCAGTTCTTC.

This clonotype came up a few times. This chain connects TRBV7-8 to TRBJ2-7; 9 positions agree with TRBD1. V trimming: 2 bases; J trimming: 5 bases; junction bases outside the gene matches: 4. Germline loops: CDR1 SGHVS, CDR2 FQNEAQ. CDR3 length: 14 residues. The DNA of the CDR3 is TGTGCCAGCAGCTTAAGGGACAGGGTTAACGAGCAGTACTTC. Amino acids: CASSLRDRVNEQYF.

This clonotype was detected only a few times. CDR3 loop: CASTRALLGANVLTF. The CDR3 region has the DNA TGTGCCAGCACCAGGGCCCTCCTTGGGGCCAACGTCCTGACTTTC. The gene calls are TRBV12-3 or TRBV12-4 and TRBJ2-6; D is possibly TRBD1 (5 bases). The CDR3 sequence is 15 residues long. The germline V and J ends were trimmed by 7 bases and 3 bases, with 13 bases remaining between them.